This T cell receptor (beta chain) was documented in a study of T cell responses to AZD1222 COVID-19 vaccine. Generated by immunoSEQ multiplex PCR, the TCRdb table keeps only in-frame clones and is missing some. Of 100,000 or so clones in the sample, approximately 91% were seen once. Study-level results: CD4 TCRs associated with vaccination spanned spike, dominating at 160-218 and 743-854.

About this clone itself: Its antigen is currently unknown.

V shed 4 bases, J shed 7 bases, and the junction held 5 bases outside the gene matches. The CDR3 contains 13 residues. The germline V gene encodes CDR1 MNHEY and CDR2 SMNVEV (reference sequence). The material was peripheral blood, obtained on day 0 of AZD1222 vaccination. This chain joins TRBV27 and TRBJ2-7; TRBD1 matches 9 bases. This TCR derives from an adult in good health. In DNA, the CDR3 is TGTGCCAGCAGTTCGGACAGGGGAGGGGAGCAGTACTTC. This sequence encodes CASSSDRGGEQYF.